The TCR beta chain described here comes from a study of blood T cell repertoires in COVID-19 (dated by TCRdb to the early 2020s). About the full investigation: The collaborator samples originated in the United States, Italy and Spain and spanned the acute and convalescent phases of COVID-19. A de-identified subject ID, COVID-19 status, age in years and sex were almost always included in the sample metadata. Deeply sampled blood TCRbeta repertoires from subjects exposed to, actively infected with, or recovered from COVID-19 were included in the dataset. A freely available public database, intended as a resource for researchers studying the immune response to SARS-CoV-2, is where the repertoires were released. Samples came from the ongoing ImmuneRACE study (first 160 participants) plus 1,254 subjects from 6 global collaborators. Where available, HLA class I and class II types were obtained from metadata supplied by the sample provider rather than from assay-based typing. The prospective study material was composed of cDNA or gDNA derived from T cells, B-cell-depleted T cells, or PBMCs. The study at large found these results: The amount of clinical and demographic metadata varied by source and participant and was provided uncurated.

One collaborating source in Seattle enrolled patients during active infection and followed them longitudinally through the course of disease. Each collaborating institution followed its own protocols to collect whole blood in K2EDTA tubes. For TCRbeta analysis, collaborators shipped samples as frozen whole blood, isolated PBMCs, or DNA extracted from either of those sample types. In the germline V gene, CDR1 corresponds to MNHEY and CDR2 to SVGEGT. The CDR3 measures 11 amino acids from cysteine to phenylalanine. The retained sequence is limited to the CDR3, 33 bases, with the frame set at the first base. Relative to germline, V is 5 bases shorter and J is 4 bases shorter, with 6 bases between their ends. To note about this clone: Its antigen remains undetermined. No base qualities exist here, and no much larger clone lies one base off it.

The immunoSEQ Assay, a bias-controlled multiplex PCR, was used to amplify TCRbeta CDR3 regions from genomic DNA. Under the source paper's analysis protocol: Within the assay, amplification of reference gene primers was used to estimate how many nucleated cells each sample contained. To quantify the absolute abundance of each unique TCRbeta CDR3 rearrangement, sequence reads were collapsed and filtered. For each sample, productive Simpson clonality was calculated as the square root of Simpson's diversity index over productive rearrangements. TCRdb mirrors the immuneACCESS table, restricted to in-frame sequences. Some clones are absent from its copies; in checked studies, under half trace to an unresolved V gene, and the reason for the others is unknown. V, J and clone size were drawn from that table, and D and trimming were deduced from the DNA. In all, the sample holds under 200,000 clones, and 70% to 80% of those were seen once. Approximately 7.6% of the sample rests with the top ten.

The chain is made from TRBV6-2 or TRBV6-3 and TRBJ2-7, with TRBD1 tentatively as D gene (5 bases match). The TCR comes from a woman aged 55-69 years with COVID-19, enrolled during active disease. Sequenced material: peripheral blood. The CDR3 reads as follows: CASSRQYEQYF. The nucleotide sequence is TGTGCCAGCAGTCGACAGTACGAGCAGTACTTC.